Listed here are 18 T cell receptor beta chains from one sample, sequenced in a study of T cell responses to AZD1222 COVID-19 vaccine. The method was immunoSEQ multiplex PCR; TCRdb's version includes in-frame clones alone and lacks a portion of them. Of 150,000 to 180,000 clones listed, approximately 91% are singletons. Sequenced material: peripheral blood, taken 28 days after the second AZD1222 dose. These receptors all come from an adult who received the AZD1222 COVID-19 vaccine.

This chain connects TRBV14 to TRBJ1-1, with a weak D call TRBD1 (5 bases). The CDR3 is made up of 16 amino acids. Trimming took 6 bases from V and 1 from J, leaving 18 bases between them. Germline loops: CDR1 SGHDN, CDR2 FVKESK. The CDR3 DNA reads as TGTGCCAGCAGGCCCTTTATCGGGACGGCGAACACTGAAGCTTTCTTT. The encoded protein is CASRPFIGTANTEAFF.

V is TRBV18 and J is TRBJ1-1; D uncertain. CDR1 and CDR2 (germline): KGHSH, LQKENI. This CDR3 contains 16 residues. The V end was cut by 2 bases, the J end by 1 base, with 14 bases between. The CDR3 coding sequence is TGTGCCAGCTCACCAACCATCCCACGAGAGAACACTGAAGCTTTCTTT. Encoded protein: CASSPTIPRENTEAFF.

The chain combines TRBV5-1 with TRBJ1-4; D is unclear. Trimming pared 0 bases from V and 6 bases from J, leaving 6 bases between. The CDR3 contains 13 residues. The germline gives CDR1 SGHRS, CDR2 YFSETQ. The CDR3 loop is CASSLGNYEKLFF. CDR3 bases: TGCGCCAGCAGCTTGGGGAACTATGAAAAACTGTTTTTT.

The J gene is TRBJ1-1, the V gene TRBV2, with no clear D. The V end was cut by 6 bases, the J end by 2 bases, with 13 bases between. The germline CDR1 and CDR2 sequences are SNHLY and FYNNEI. This CDR3 has 14 amino acids. This chain's CDR3 is CASSDIVHNTEAFF. CDR3 DNA: TGTGCCAGCAGCGACATCGTCCACAACACTGAAGCTTTCTTT.

The V gene is TRBV28, the J gene TRBJ1-6; 9 bases are a match to TRBD1. This CDR3 has 15 amino acids. The germline V gene encodes CDR1 MDHEN and CDR2 SYDVKM. The ends lost 4 bases at V and 7 bases at J; junction bases unmatched: 5. In nucleotides, the CDR3 is TGTGCCAGCAGTTCATCCGGGACAGGGAATTCACCCCTCCACTTT. Its protein is CASSSSGTGNSPLHF.

The J gene is TRBJ1-6, the V gene TRBV6-1; D possibly corresponds to TRBD1 (6 bases). CDR1 is MNHNS, CDR2 SASEGT, per germline. Deletions cut 0 bases from V and 8 bases from J, with 14 bases between. CDR3 length: 16 amino acids. In nucleotides, the CDR3 is TGTGCCAGCAGTGAAGCGCCTAGGGCAGGGGATTCACCCCTCCACTTT. As protein: CASSEAPRAGDSPLHF.

Concerning this clone itself: The identical CDR3 is also encoded by other nucleotide sequences in the sample. J is TRBJ2-5 and V is TRBV3-1 (or the pseudogene TRBV3-2), with 7 positions matching TRBD1. The ends lost 2 bases at V and 4 bases at J; junction bases unmatched: 1. This CDR3 spans 13 amino acids. In germline, CDR1 is LGHDT, CDR2 YNNKEL (reference sequence). The CDR3 DNA reads TGTGCCAGCAGCCAAAACAGGGGAGAGACCCAGTACTTC. Protein product: CASSQNRGETQYF.

V is TRBV4-1 and J is TRBJ2-1; 8 bases align to TRBD1. Germline V gene data show CDR1 as MGHRA and CDR2 as YSYEKL. The CDR3 has 13 amino acids. J gave up 10 bases and V 3 bases, and 5 bases lay outside the gene matches. Here the CDR3 DNA reads TGCGCCAGCAGCCATAGGACAGGGTACGAGCAGTTCTTC. Protein sequence: CASSHRTGYEQFF.

The CDR3 nucleotides are TGTGCCTGGACCTCCCCGGGACGTCCCTCTGGAAACACCATATATTTT. Its translation: CAWTSPGRPSGNTIYF. The rearrangement joins TRBV30 to TRBJ1-3; TRBD1 is a possible D gene (5 bases). Germline loops: CDR1 GTSNPN, CDR2 SVGIG (reference sequence). V dropped 4 bases and J dropped 0 bases, with 16 bases sitting between them. The CDR3 spans 16 residues. The full variable domain, in which reference TRBV30 and TRBJ1-3 provide the parts outside the CDR3, is SQTIHQWPATLVQPVGSPLSLECTVEGTSNPNLYWYRQAAGRGLQLLFYSVGIGQISSEVPQNLSASRPQDRQFILSSKKLLLSDSGFYLCAWTSPGRPSGNTIYFGEGSWLTVV.

This clone was observed a few times. This chain connects TRBV3-1 (or the pseudogene TRBV3-2) to TRBJ1-2; no definite D call. The germline V and J ends were trimmed by 0 bases and 4 bases, with 9 bases remaining between them. This CDR3 is 14 amino acids long. The germline CDR1 and CDR2 sequences are LGHDT and YNNKEL (reference sequence). The CDR3 sequence is CASSQEGRTYGYTF. The CDR3 region has the DNA TGTGCCAGCAGCCAAGAAGGTCGGACCTATGGCTACACCTTC.

This sequence joins TRBV5-4 and TRBJ2-3; D is ambiguous. This CDR3 has 12 residues. In germline, CDR1 is SGHNT, CDR2 YYREEE (reference sequence). V lost 3 bases to trimming and J lost 2 bases, with 4 bases between them. CDR3 region: CASSYITDTQYF. In DNA, the CDR3 is TGTGCCAGCAGCTATATCACAGATACGCAGTATTTT.

CDR3 sequence reads: CASSTEPAEVHTIYF. CDR3 sequence (DNA): TGTGCCAGCAGCACTGAACCTGCCGAGGTGCACACCATATATTTT. This chain links TRBV5-5 with TRBJ1-3; no clear D. V lost 4 bases and J 8 bases, leaving 19 bases between the germline ends. Germline V lookup: CDR1 SGHKS, CDR2 YYEKEE (reference sequence). This CDR3 is built from 15 residues.

This sequence joins TRBV7-9 and TRBJ2-5, with 8 bases fitting TRBD1. Germline CDR1 and CDR2: SEHNR and FQNEAQ (reference sequence). The CDR3 sequence is 13 residues long. After removal of 4 bases from V and 9 bases from J, the junction contained 7 bases not matched to a gene. The CDR3 sequence: CASSSQGEEAQYF. The CDR3 coding sequence is TGTGCCAGCAGCTCACAGGGGGAGGAGGCCCAGTACTTC.

A word on this clone: Other DNA sequences in this sample translate to the same CDR3. The chain uses TRBV10-1 and TRBJ1-5; D is unresolved. The CDR3 contains 12 residues. The V end was cut by 3 bases, the J end by 7 bases, with 7 bases between. Germline CDR1 and CDR2: WNHNN and SYGVQD (reference sequence). This CDR3 is CASSDKGQPQHF. Here the CDR3 DNA reads TGCGCCAGCAGTGATAAGGGCCAGCCCCAGCATTTT.

This sequence joins TRBV7-9 and TRBJ1-4; 7 bases line up with TRBD1. Germline V gene data show CDR1 as SEHNR and CDR2 as FQNEAQ (reference sequence). The CDR3 extends over 14 amino acids. V lost 2 bases, J lost 8 bases, and 5 bases stayed unmatched. CDR3 residues: CASSLLSGGEKLFF. The CDR3 DNA sequence: TGTGCCAGCAGCTTATTGTCAGGGGGGGAAAAACTGTTTTTT. Full variable domain (outside the CDR3, taken from reference TRBV7-9 and TRBJ1-4): DTGVSQNPRHKITKRGQNVTFRCDPISEHNRLYWYRQTLGQGPEFLTYFQNEAQLEKSRLLSDRFSAERPKGSFSTLEIQRTEQGDSAMYLCASSLLSGGEKLFFGSGTQLSVL.

The V and J genes are TRBV5-6 and TRBJ2-7; no firm D call. Trimming left V 0 bases short and J 6 bases short, with 13 bases between. Germline V gene data show CDR1 as SGHDT and CDR2 as YYEEEE. This CDR3 contains 14 residues. CDR3 DNA: TGTGCCAGCAGCTTGGTCCCAACTACTCTCGAGCAGTACTTC. It is translated as CASSLVPTTLEQYF.

This rearrangement joins TRBV7-2 to TRBJ1-2; tentatively, D is TRBD1 (6 bases). Per the germline V gene, CDR1 is SGHTA and CDR2 is FQGNSA. Trimming removed 1 base from V and 8 bases from J, with 14 bases in between. The CDR3 extends over 14 amino acids. CDR3 nucleotides: TGTGCCAGCAGCTTAGTACCACAGGGTTGGGGCTACACCTTC. Protein sequence: CASSLVPQGWGYTF.

This clone occurred once. The V call is TRBV6-2 or TRBV6-3, the J call TRBJ1-1; 9 nucleotides line up with TRBD1. Germline V gives CDR1 MNHEY, CDR2 SVGEGT. The V gene end was trimmed by 4 bases and the J gene end by 5 bases; junction bases not matched to a gene: 11. This CDR3 has 16 residues. The CDR3 sequence is CASSSYRGRRRTEAFF. The CDR3, as DNA: TGTGCCAGCAGTTCCTACAGGGGGCGCAGGAGAACTGAAGCTTTCTTT.